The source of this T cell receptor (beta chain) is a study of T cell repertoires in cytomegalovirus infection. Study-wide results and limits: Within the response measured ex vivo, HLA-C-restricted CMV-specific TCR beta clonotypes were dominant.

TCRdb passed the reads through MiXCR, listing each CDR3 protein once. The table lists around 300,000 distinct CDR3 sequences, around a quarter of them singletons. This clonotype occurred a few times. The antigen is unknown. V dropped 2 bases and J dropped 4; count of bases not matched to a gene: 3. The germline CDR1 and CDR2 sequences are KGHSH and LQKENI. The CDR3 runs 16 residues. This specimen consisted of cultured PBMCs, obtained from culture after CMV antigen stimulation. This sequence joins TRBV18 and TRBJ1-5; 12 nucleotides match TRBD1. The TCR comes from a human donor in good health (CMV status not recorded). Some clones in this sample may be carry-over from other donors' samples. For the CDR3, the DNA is TGTGCCAGCTCACCAACGGGACAGGGGGCGAATCAGCCCCAGCATTTT. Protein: CASSPTGQGANQPQHF.